This T cell receptor beta chain was identified during a study of identical twins (dated by TCRdb to 2016 to 2017). In terms of the full investigation: TCR alpha and beta repertoires from monozygotic twins, unrelated adults of various ages and cord blood were deep-sequenced to test whether fetal clonotypes persist. Replicate twin experiments were performed at different times using different library preparation protocols to rule out contamination.

All donors were healthy Caucasians. The study also sequenced three unrelated non-twin adults: a male aged 18 to 29, a male aged 50 to 60 and a female aged 50 to 60. Using Miltenyi CD45RO+ enrichment and human naive T-cell isolation kits, memory (CD45RO+) and naive T cells were isolated from PBMC. Here V drops 2 bases and J drops 2 bases, and the junction holds 7 bases not matched to any gene. The CDR1 and CDR2 encoded by the germline V gene (reference sequence) are DFQATT and SNEGSKA. The CDR3 contains 16 residues, cysteine and phenylalanine counted. Left in the record is the CDR3 DNA by itself, 48 bases read in frame from the first base. This clonotype occurred a few times. Its recognized antigen is unknown. No qualities accompany the bases; no much larger clone lies one base away. Preparation of the library involved 5' RACE. The instrument given in TCRdb is Illumina HiSeq 2000. A universal primer binding site was introduced by template switching, and a unique molecular identifier was present in the final cDNA, enabling accurate counting of TCR cDNA molecules. Specific primers in the conserved constant-segment region were used to synthesize first-strand cDNA for TCR alpha and beta chains. Each cDNA library was double barcoded, with a SMART-Mk sample barcode plus Illumina barcodes, to control for contamination. TruSeq adapter sequences, together with Illumina sample barcodes, were added in two successive PCR steps. Sequencing of the TCR alpha and beta cDNA libraries was done on the Illumina HiSeq platform using custom primers. As for the original processing: MiGEC processed the raw reads to extract unique molecular identifiers, while MiXCR was used to determine the CDR3 positions. Recombination models were inferred per individual with the repgenHMM and IGoR tools using an EM algorithm. The tcR package in R was used for shared clonotype analysis, with sharing normalized by the product of cloneset sizes. To study raw recombination free of thymic and clonal selection effects, out-of-frame nonproductive sequences were analyzed. The public reads were reprocessed in TCRdb via fastp at Q25 and MiXCR, keeping in-frame beta chains. Each record represents a unique CDR3 protein, reported with the most common genes and DNA among its rows. TCRdb's processing, not the authors' own work, is the source of the V and J calls. The sample table records roughly 350,000 distinct CDR3 sequences; roughly 9% of these occur just once. Approximately 8.9% of the sample is in the top ten clones.

The study at large found these results: In monozygotic twins, out-of-frame TCR alpha sharing was systematically underestimated by recombination models, although the models agreed with sharing between unrelated individuals. Fewer insertions were carried by abundant cord blood beta clonotypes, a similar but weaker trend appeared in young adult naive repertoires, and no such trend appeared in memory repertoires. A weaker excess of twin sharing was found in beta out-of-frame sequences because the signal-to-noise ratio was lowered by fewer shared sequences. Because the same donors could not be followed over many years, conclusions were based on cross-sectional statistical analysis. Zero-insertion analyses could be partly confounded by invariant T cells such as MAIT and iNKT, though diverse VJ usage argued against such confounding for most clonotypes. Compared with coincidental sharing between unrelated individuals, out-of-frame TCR alpha sequences shared between twins had an excess of sequences with low generation probability.

Rearrangement joined TRBV20-1 to TRBJ1-5, and 9 bases in between align with TRBD1. Sequenced: naive T cells sorted from blood. In light of the paper, this sample's cell subset or site label describes: cells isolated with a human naive T-cell isolation kit. The sequence derives from a woman aged 50 to 65 in good health. The CDR3 is CSARLQGAIRNQPQHF. DNA sequence: TGCAGTGCTAGACTACAGGGGGCCATTCGCAATCAGCCCCAGCATTTT.